Following are 17 T cell receptor beta chains from one sample sequenced in a study of blood T cells in healthy people across ages. The authors ran a second PCR of roughly 6 to 11 cycles using a sample-barcoded 5' primer and a J-beta primer mix. TCRdb fed the 5' RACE reads into MiXCR, producing one record per CDR3 protein. The table includes more than 750,000 distinct CDR3 sequences, approximately 32% detected once. The sample was also reused in another study, on T cells of mothers and their children.

The sequenced sample was blood. The receptors stem from a woman in her forties in good health.

This sequence joins TRBV7-3 and TRBJ2-3; D is possibly TRBD1 or TRBD2 (5 bases each). The CDR3 is 17 amino acids. From germline, CDR1 is SGHTA and CDR2 FQGTGA. Between the trimmed V and J ends, which lost 0 bases and 4 bases, there was a span of 17 bases. The CDR3 loop reads CASSLTPWGPVSDTQYF. CDR3 nucleotides: TGTGCCAGCAGCTTAACCCCTTGGGGACCAGTCTCAGATACGCAGTATTTT.

The J gene is TRBJ1-2, the V gene TRBV20-1; 7 bases line up with TRBD1. Germline V CDR1 and CDR2: DFQATT, SNEGSKA (reference sequence). There are 12 residues in the CDR3. As DNA, the CDR3 is TGCACCGGGACAGCCCCGTCCTATGGCAGCACCTTC. Amino acid sequence: CTGTAPSYGSTF.

The chain links TRBV5-1 to TRBJ1-1; tentative D call: TRBD1 (5 bases). The CDR3 runs 14 residues. Germline lookup yields CDR1 SGHRS and CDR2 YFSETQ. V lost 4 bases to trimming and J lost 5 bases, with 15 bases between them. The CDR3 sequence is CASSAGDGRTEAFF. CDR3 in DNA: TGCGCCAGCAGCGCGGGGGACGGCCGTACTGAAGCTTTCTTT.

Notes on this clonotype: This may be a read error, as it is one base from a much larger clone. The chain uses TRBV20-1 and TRBJ2-5, with D maybe TRBD2 (6 bases). Near its end, the DNA agrees better with TRBJ2-7, so the J call may be wrong. This CDR3 is 11 amino acids long. Germline V gives CDR1 DFQATT, CDR2 SNEGSKA (reference sequence). CDR3 region: CKTARGLEQYF. CDR3 DNA sequence: TGCAAGACAGCCCGGGGACTCGAGCAGTACTTC.

Details on this clonotype: An end of the junction differs from the germline gene, which may be a read error. The J gene is TRBJ1-6, the V gene TRBV5-1; 11 positions agree with TRBD1. This CDR3 contains 15 residues. Germline values: CDR1 SGHRS, CDR2 YFSETQ. CDR3 residues: CASSERTGGNLPLHF. The CDR3 nucleotides are TGCGCCAGCAGCGAACGGACAGGGGGCAATTTACCCCTCCACTTT.

This clonotype was detected many times. The genes are TRBV29-1 and TRBJ1-2; D remains ambiguous. The germline CDR1 and CDR2 sequences are SQVTM and ANQGSEA. The V end lost 6 bases, the J end lost 4 bases, and 15 bases lay between the germline ends. The CDR3 consists of 13 residues. The chain's CDR3 is CSVDGGLPYGYTF. DNA for the CDR3: TGCAGCGTCGACGGAGGCTTACCCTATGGCTACACCTTC.

The J gene is TRBJ2-1, the V gene TRBV11-2, with D maybe TRBD2 (5 bases). Germline values: CDR1 SGHAT, CDR2 FQNNGV. The CDR3 sequence is 17 residues long. Trimming cost V 3 bases and J 4 bases, with 19 bases left between them. The CDR3 nucleotides read TGTGCCAGCAGCTTGAAGGGTTCCCGACTACGTTACAATGAGCAGTTCTTC. The encoded protein is CASSLKGSRLRYNEQFF.

Ten or more counts support this clonotype. Relative to the germline gene, one junction end is altered; a read error may explain this. The chain carries TRBV5-1 and TRBJ2-5; TRBD1 matches 7 bases. Germline V gene data show CDR1 as SGHRS and CDR2 as YFSETQ. The CDR3 contains 14 residues. The CDR3 reads CASSLGTAQETQYF. CDR3 nucleotides: TGTGCTAGCAGCCTAGGGACAGCTCAAGAGACCCAGTACTTC.

The V and J genes are TRBV12-3 or TRBV12-4 and TRBJ2-1; 7 bases are a match to TRBD2. V gave up 6 bases and J gave up 6 bases; unmatched junction bases: 8. This CDR3 comprises 14 residues. The CDR3 region has the DNA TGTGCCAGCAGCGTAAGCGGGGCTTTCAATGAGCAGTTCTTC. Residues: CASSVSGAFNEQFF.

Only a few counts were recorded for this clonotype. The chain couples TRBV18 to TRBJ2-7, with D possibly TRBD1 on 6 matching bases. The CDR3 contains 16 residues. Germline V gene data show CDR1 as KGHSH and CDR2 as LQKENI. Trimming shortened V by 1 base and J by 5 bases, and 18 bases separated the two germline ends. The CDR3 DNA reads as TGTGCCAGCTCACCACAAGGAGGTCAAGCAGGGGACGAGCAGTACTTC. Protein sequence: CASSPQGGQAGDEQYF. Filled out from reference TRBV18 and TRBJ2-7, the complete variable domain reads NAGVMQNPRHLVRRRGQEARLRCSPMKGHSHVYWYRQLPEEGLKFMVYLQKENIIDESGMPKERFSAEFPKEGPSILRIQQVVRGDSAAYFCASSPQGGQAGDEQYFGPGTRLTVT.

This clonotype was counted a few times. The rearrangement links TRBV12-3 or TRBV12-4 to TRBJ1-1; weak D call: TRBD1 (6 bases). Trimming pared 4 bases from V and 11 bases from J, leaving 14 bases between. This CDR3 spans 12 amino acids. Here the CDR3 reads CASSSAGAEAFF. In DNA form, the CDR3 reads TGTGCCAGCAGTTCCGCGGGGGCGGAGGCTTTCTTT.

The CDR3 DNA is TGTGCCAGCAGCCAAGATCCGGGACAGGGGTTCTACGAGCAGTACTTC. It encodes CASSQDPGQGFYEQYF. J is TRBJ2-7 and V is TRBV3-1, with 10 bases that match TRBD1. Germline values: CDR1 LGHDT, CDR2 YNNKEL (reference sequence). Trimming at V came to 0 bases and at J to 3 bases, leaving 5 bases not matched to a gene. The CDR3 runs to 16 residues.

On this clonotype: The germline gene is not matched at one end of the junction; a read error may be the cause. The chain links TRBV6-2 or TRBV6-3 to TRBJ2-1; maybe TRBD1 (8 bases). The V gene's germline CDR1 is MNHEY and CDR2 SVGEGT. CDR3 length: 14 residues. CDR3: CAGRTGGAYNEQFF. Here the CDR3 DNA reads TGTGCCGGCAGAACAGGGGGGGCCTACAATGAGCAGTTCTTC.

This clonotype was detected only a few times. The rearrangement joins TRBV7-6 to TRBJ2-7; TRBD1 matches at 10 bases. The junction had 13 bases not matched to a gene; V was cut back by 5 bases and J by 6 bases. The CDR3 totals 16 residues. The V gene's germline CDR1 is SGHVS and CDR2 FNYEAQ. CDR3 coding DNA: TGTGCCAGCAGCCCTGTGGCCGGGGACAGGGGTGGCGAGCAGTACTTC. It codes for CASSPVAGDRGGEQYF.

The V call is TRBV5-6, the J call TRBJ2-3; 12 bases line up with TRBD2. Germline CDR1 and CDR2: SGHDT and YYEEEE. The CDR3 runs to 14 residues. V was pared by 5 bases and J by 13 bases, with 11 bases of the junction left unmatched. The CDR3 loop reads CASRASGGADEKYF. CDR3 sequence (DNA): TGTGCCAGCAGGGCTAGCGGGGGGGCTGACGAGAAGTATTTT.

The chain links TRBV12-3 or TRBV12-4 to TRBJ2-7; 10 nucleotides match TRBD1. The J call is in doubt because the DNA end fits TRBJ2-4 better. This CDR3 spans 15 amino acids. CDR3 region: CASRGTGQGSNIQYF. The CDR3 DNA follows: TGTGCCAGCAGGGGGACGGGACAGGGGTCAAACATTCAGTACTTC.

This clonotype was observed a few times. CDR3 sequence reads: CASSLRGEGNQPQHF. DNA for the CDR3: TGTGCCAGCAGTTTAAGGGGGGAAGGCAATCAGCCCCAGCATTTT. The chain recombines TRBV12-3 or TRBV12-4 with TRBJ1-5; D may be TRBD1 (6 bases). The CDR3 runs 15 residues. The V end was cut by 2 bases, the J end by 2 bases, with 10 bases between.